This T cell receptor beta chain was identified in a study of vaccination and CD4 T cells after COVID-19. Study background: As their vaccination, participants received two doses of either BNT162b2 or mRNA-1273 vaccine. Cells were stimulated with overlapping spike peptide pools from SARS-CoV-2, HCoV-NL63, HCoV-OC43 and HCoV-229E.

Losses at the gene ends were 5 bases for V and 10 bases for J; bases not matched to a gene: 7. From germline, CDR1 is LNHDA and CDR2 SQIVND (reference sequence). This CDR3 spans 14 amino acids. This clonotype has only a few counts. No antigen is known for it. Treatment defined: approximately 9-day PBMC culture with coronavirus spike peptide pools or control peptides (ViraFEST assay). First, ViraFEST expanded antigen-specific T cells with peptide pools, and next it sequenced the TCRs. With the Oncomine TCR Beta short-read assay, DNA from cultured CD4+ T cells was sequenced. TCRdb itself ran the PCR reads through MiXCR, one entry per CDR3 protein. This table has 25,000 to 30,000 distinct CDR3 sequences, less than 60% appearing once.

The receptor was derived from a human donor who received a COVID-19 vaccine. V is TRBV19 and J is TRBJ1-4, with 10 nucleotides matching TRBD1. This specimen consisted of CD4+ T cells from blood, cultured in vitro, obtained before SARS-CoV-2 vaccination. CDR3 bases: TGTGCCAGTAGTCCCCGACAGGGGGCGGGAAAACTGTTTTTT. The encoded protein is CASSPRQGAGKLFF.